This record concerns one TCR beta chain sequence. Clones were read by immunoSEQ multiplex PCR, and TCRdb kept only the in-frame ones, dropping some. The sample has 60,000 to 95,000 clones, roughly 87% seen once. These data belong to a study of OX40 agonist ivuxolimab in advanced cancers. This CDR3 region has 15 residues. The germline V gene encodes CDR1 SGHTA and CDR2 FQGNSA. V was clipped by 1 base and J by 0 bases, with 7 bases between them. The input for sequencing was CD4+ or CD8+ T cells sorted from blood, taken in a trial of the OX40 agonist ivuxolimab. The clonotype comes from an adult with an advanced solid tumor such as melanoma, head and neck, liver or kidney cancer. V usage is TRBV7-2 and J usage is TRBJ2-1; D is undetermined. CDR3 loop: CASSLVVGSYNEQFF. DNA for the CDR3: TGTGCCAGCAGCTTAGTGGTCGGCTCCTACAATGAGCAGTTCTTC.